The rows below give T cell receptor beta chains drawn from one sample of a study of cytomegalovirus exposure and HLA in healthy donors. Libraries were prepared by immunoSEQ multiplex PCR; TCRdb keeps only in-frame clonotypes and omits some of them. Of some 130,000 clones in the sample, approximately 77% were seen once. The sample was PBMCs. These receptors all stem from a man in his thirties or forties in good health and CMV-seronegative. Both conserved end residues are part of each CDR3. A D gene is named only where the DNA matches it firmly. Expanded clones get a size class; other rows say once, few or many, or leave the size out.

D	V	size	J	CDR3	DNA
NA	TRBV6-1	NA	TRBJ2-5	CASSAPGLLVETQYF	TGTGCCAGCAGTGCTCCGGGACTTCTGGTTGAGACCCAGTACTTC
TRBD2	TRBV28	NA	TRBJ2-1	CASSLPGTSAINEQFF	TGTGCCAGCAGTCTACCCGGGACTAGCGCAATCAATGAGCAGTTCTTC
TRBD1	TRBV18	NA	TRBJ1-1	CASSPPGQMNTEAFF	TGTGCCAGCTCACCTCCGGGACAGATGAACACTGAAGCTTTCTTT
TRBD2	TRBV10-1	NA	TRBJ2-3	CASSESILAGGPSTDTQYF	TGCGCCAGCAGTGAGTCGATTCTAGCGGGAGGGCCGAGCACAGATACGCAGTATTTT
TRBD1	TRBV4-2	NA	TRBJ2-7	CASSQDPQGPYEQYF	TGTGCCAGCAGCCAAGATCCACAGGGGCCCTACGAGCAGTACTTC
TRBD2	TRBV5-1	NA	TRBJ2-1	CASSRAGEGREQFF	TGCGCCAGCAGCCGGGCGGGAGAGGGTCGTGAGCAGTTCTTC
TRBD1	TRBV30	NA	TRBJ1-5	CAWSGGQGNQPQHF	TGTGCCTGGAGCGGGGGACAGGGAAATCAGCCCCAGCATTTT
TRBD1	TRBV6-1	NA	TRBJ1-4	CASSEEAGGGEKLFF	TGTGCCAGCAGTGAAGAGGCAGGGGGAGGTGAAAAACTGTTTTTT
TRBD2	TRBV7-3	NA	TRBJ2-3	CASSVGSGRAGYTQYF	TGTGCCAGCAGCGTCGGCAGCGGGAGGGCCGGATATACGCAGTATTTT
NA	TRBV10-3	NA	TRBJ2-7	CAISPVKDYEQYF	TGTGCCATCAGTCCAGTTAAAGACTACGAGCAGTACTTC
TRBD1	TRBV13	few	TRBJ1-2	CASSVSRQGENYGYTF	TGTGCCAGCAGCGTCTCCCGTCAGGGGGAGAACTATGGCTACACCTTC
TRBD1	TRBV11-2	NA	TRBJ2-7	CASSSRGGTGVVLNEQYF	TGTGCCAGCAGCTCCCGGGGGGGGACAGGGGTAGTTTTGAACGAGCAGTACTTC
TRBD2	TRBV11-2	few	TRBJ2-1	CASNGRWTSGRILFF	TGTGCCAGCAACGGGCGGTGGACTAGCGGCCGGATCCTGTTCTTC
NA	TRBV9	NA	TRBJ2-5	CASSVTGDGETQYF	TGTGCCAGCAGCGTCACGGGGGATGGAGAGACCCAGTACTTC
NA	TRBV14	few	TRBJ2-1	CASSQDPSYNEQFF	TGTGCCAGCAGCCAAGATCCATCCTACAATGAGCAGTTCTTC
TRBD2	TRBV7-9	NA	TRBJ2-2	CASSPPGTSGATGELFF	TGTGCCAGCAGCCCTCCCGGGACTAGCGGGGCCACCGGGGAGCTGTTTTTT
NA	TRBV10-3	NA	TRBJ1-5	CAISESEGAGQPQHF	TGTGCCATCAGTGAGTCGGAGGGAGCGGGGCAGCCCCAGCATTTT
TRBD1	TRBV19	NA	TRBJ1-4	CASSTPGGADEKLFF	TGTGCCAGTAGTACCCCAGGGGGCGCTGATGAAAAACTGTTTTTT
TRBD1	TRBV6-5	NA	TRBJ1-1	CASSYQTGSNTEAFF	TGTGCCAGCAGTTACCAGACAGGGTCGAACACTGAAGCTTTCTTT
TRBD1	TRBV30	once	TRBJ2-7	CAWSLTGLDYEQYF	TGTGCCTGGAGTTTGACAGGGTTGGACTACGAGCAGTACTTC
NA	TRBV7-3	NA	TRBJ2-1	CASSLRGNEQFF	TGTGCCAGCAGCTTAAGAGGGAATGAGCAGTTCTTC
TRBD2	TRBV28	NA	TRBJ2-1	CASSFAASGRANNEQFF	TGTGCCAGCAGTTTCGCCGCTAGCGGGAGGGCGAACAATGAGCAGTTCTTC
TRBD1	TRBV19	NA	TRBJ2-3	CATTLQGAADTQYF	TGTGCCACCACCTTACAGGGGGCAGCAGATACGCAGTATTTT
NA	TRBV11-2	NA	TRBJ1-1	CASSFSGGEAFF	TGTGCCAGCAGCTTCTCCGGCGGTGAAGCTTTCTTT
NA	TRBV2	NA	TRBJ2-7	CASSQGRSYEQYF	TGTGCCAGCAGCCAGGGCAGGTCCTACGAGCAGTACTTC
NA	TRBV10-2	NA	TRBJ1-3	CATVTANSGNTIYF	TGCGCCACCGTGACAGCGAACTCTGGAAACACCATATATTTT
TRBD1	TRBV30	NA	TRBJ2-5	CAWSLGQYQETQYF	TGTGCCTGGAGTCTGGGACAGTACCAAGAGACCCAGTACTTC
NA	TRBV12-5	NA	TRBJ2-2	CASARDTGELFF	TGTGCTAGTGCTCGGGACACCGGGGAGCTGTTTTTT
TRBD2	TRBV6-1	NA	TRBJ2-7	CASRRPSGRAGEQYF	TGTGCCAGCAGGCGTCCTAGCGGGAGGGCGGGCGAGCAGTACTTC
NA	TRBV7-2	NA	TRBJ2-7	CASSLVLGGAYEQYF	TGTGCCAGCAGCTTAGTCCTGGGAGGCGCCTACGAGCAGTACTTC
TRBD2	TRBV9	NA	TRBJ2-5	CASSRTLAGGPQETQYF	TGTGCCAGCTCAAGGACGTTAGCGGGAGGGCCCCAAGAGACCCAGTACTTC
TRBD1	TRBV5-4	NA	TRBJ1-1	CASSWRQGAEAFF	TGTGCCAGCAGCTGGAGACAGGGGGCTGAAGCTTTCTTT
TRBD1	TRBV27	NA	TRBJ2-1	CASLGQANNEQFF	TGTGCCAGCTTAGGACAGGCCAACAATGAGCAGTTCTTC
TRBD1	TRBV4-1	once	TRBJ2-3	CASSPLGQGKATQYF	TGCGCCAGCAGCCCCCTGGGACAGGGTAAAGCTACGCAGTATTTT
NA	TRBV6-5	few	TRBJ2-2	CASTRRGGSGELFF	TGTGCCAGCACCCGACGAGGGGGATCCGGGGAGCTGTTTTTT
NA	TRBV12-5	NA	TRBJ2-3	CASGPIGGLDTQYF	TGTGCTAGTGGTCCCATCGGGGGATTAGATACGCAGTATTTT
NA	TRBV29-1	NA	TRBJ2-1	CSGGNEQFF	TGCAGCGGCGGGAATGAGCAGTTCTTC
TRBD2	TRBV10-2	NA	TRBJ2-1	CASSEPGTSLDEQFF	TGCGCCAGCAGTGAACCCGGGACTAGCTTAGATGAGCAGTTCTTC
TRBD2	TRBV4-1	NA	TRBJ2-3	CASTERGLGVDTQYF	TGCGCCAGCACCGAGAGGGGACTAGGGGTGGATACGCAGTATTTT
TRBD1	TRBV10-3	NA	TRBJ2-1	CAISRQGANNEQFF	TGTGCCATCAGTAGACAGGGGGCCAACAATGAGCAGTTCTTC
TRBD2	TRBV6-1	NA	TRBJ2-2	CASKLAGYEGELFF	TGTGCCAGCAAGCTAGCGGGGTACGAAGGGGAGCTGTTTTTT
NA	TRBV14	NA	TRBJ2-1	CASSQTLGREDGEQFF	TGTGCCAGCAGCCAGACACTTGGAAGGGAGGATGGTGAGCAGTTCTTC
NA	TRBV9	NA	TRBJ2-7	CASSVSPVGGESGQYF	TGTGCCAGCAGCGTATCTCCCGTAGGAGGGGAATCGGGGCAGTACTTC
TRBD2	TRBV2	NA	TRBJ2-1	CASSVLPSGSYNEQFF	TGTGCCAGCAGTGTTCTACCTAGCGGCTCCTACAATGAGCAGTTCTTC